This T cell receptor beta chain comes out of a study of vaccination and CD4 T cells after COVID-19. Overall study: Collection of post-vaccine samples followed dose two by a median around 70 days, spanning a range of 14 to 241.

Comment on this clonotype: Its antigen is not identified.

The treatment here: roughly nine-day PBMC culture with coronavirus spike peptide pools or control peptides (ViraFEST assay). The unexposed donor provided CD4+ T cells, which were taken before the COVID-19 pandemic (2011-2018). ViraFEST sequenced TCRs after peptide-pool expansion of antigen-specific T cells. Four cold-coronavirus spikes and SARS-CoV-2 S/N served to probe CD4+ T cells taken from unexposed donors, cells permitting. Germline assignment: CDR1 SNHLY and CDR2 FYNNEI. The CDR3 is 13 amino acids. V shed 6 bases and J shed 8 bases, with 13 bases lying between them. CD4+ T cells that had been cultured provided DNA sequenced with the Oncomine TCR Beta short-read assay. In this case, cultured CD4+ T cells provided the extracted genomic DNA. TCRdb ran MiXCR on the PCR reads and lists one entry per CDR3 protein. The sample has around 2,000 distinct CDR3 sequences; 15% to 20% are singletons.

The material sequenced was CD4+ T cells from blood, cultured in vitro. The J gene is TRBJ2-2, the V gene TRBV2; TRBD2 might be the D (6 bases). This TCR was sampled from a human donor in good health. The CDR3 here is CASRRLVGGELFF. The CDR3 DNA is TGTGCCAGCAGGCGACTAGTGGGAGGGGAGCTGTTTTTT.